These 30 T cell receptor beta chains were sequenced from one sample in a study of T-cell reconstitution after alpha-beta-depleted transplantation in children. The authors prepared the TCRbeta library with unique molecular identifiers. In TCRdb, the PCR reads were re-called with MiXCR into one record per CDR3 protein. The data contain more than 200,000 distinct CDR3 sequences, roughly 24% of them singletons. The sample in question was PBMCs, obtained before TCRalphabeta/CD19-depleted stem cell transplant. These receptors were collected from a girl aged 2 to 10 with Fanconi anemia, due to receive a stem cell transplant.

This clonotype has ten or more counts. This chain uses TRBV12-3 or TRBV12-4 with TRBJ1-2; possible D gene TRBD1, 5 bases. The CDR3 length is 13 residues. V was shortened by 6 bases and J by 5 bases, with 13 bases between the two germline ends. CDR3 DNA: TGTGCCAGCAGGTCTACCCAGGGATATGGCTACACCTTC. Protein product: CASRSTQGYGYTF.

This clonotype was seen at least ten times. In nucleotides, the CDR3 is TGCAGTGCTAGTCGGGGAAAAGACTACTACGAGCAGTACTTC. The encoded protein is CSASRGKDYYEQYF. J is TRBJ2-7 and V is TRBV20-1, with D tentatively TRBD2 (5 bases). The V end was cut by 3 bases, the J end by 3 bases, with 15 bases between. The germline CDR1 and CDR2 sequences are DFQATT and SNEGSKA (reference sequence). The CDR3 loop spans 14 amino acids.

This clonotype was observed many times. The CDR3 coding sequence is TGTGCCAGCACGGGAGGGGTTATTGACTACAATGAGCAGTTCTTC. Translated: CASTGGVIDYNEQFF. The V call is TRBV12-3 or TRBV12-4, the J call TRBJ2-1, with 8 bases aligning to TRBD2. V shed 7 bases, J shed 3 bases, and the junction held 8 bases outside the gene matches. This CDR3 is 15 amino acids long.

This clonotype was counted many times. The chain joins TRBV20-1 to TRBJ1-5; 8 bases map to TRBD1. With 6 bases clipped from V and 1 base from J, the junction kept 11 bases outside the gene matches. Germline V gene sequence: CDR1 DFQATT, CDR2 SNEGSKA (reference sequence). The length of the CDR3 is 16 residues. DNA of the CDR3: TGCAGTGCCCTGAGACAGGGGATTACAAGCAATCAGCCCCAGCATTTT. Translated: CSALRQGITSNQPQHF.

This clonotype was picked up one time. The chain uses TRBV4-1 and TRBJ2-1; D not certain. The CDR3 has 13 amino acids. Trimming stripped 8 bases from V and 0 bases from J, with 8 bases between. Germline assignment: CDR1 MGHRA and CDR2 YSYEKL. CDR3 nucleotides: TGCGCCAGCGGTCGTAGCTCCTACAATGAGCAGTTCTTC. Its protein is CASGRSSYNEQFF.

Many counts were recorded for this clonotype. V and J are TRBV20-1 and TRBJ2-1, with D unclear. Germline loops: CDR1 DFQATT, CDR2 SNEGSKA (reference sequence). CDR3 length: 15 residues. Trimming removed 0 bases from V and 2 bases from J, with 11 bases in between. The CDR3 DNA is TGCAGTGCTAGAGATCTCGCGCAAACCTACAATGAGCAGTTCTTC. This codes for CSARDLAQTYNEQFF.

In its sample, this clonotype was seen many times. The gene calls are TRBV12-3 or TRBV12-4 and TRBJ2-7; the match to TRBD1 covers 9 bases. The CDR3 is 16 amino acids. With V trimmed by 5 bases and J by 4 bases, 12 bases remained unmatched. The chain's CDR3 is CASSPMIGTGWYEQYF. CDR3 nucleotide sequence: TGTGCCAGCAGTCCCATGATAGGGACAGGGTGGTACGAGCAGTACTTC.

This clonotype was detected many times. The chain is built from TRBV28 and TRBJ2-1; 15 bases are a match to TRBD2. Per the germline V gene, CDR1 is MDHEN and CDR2 is SYDVKM. J was trimmed by 7 bases and V by 6 bases; bases with no gene match: 7. This CDR3 comprises 16 residues. CDR3 loop: CASRRTSGREWNEQFF. The CDR3 DNA is TGTGCCAGCAGGCGGACTAGCGGGAGGGAGTGGAATGAGCAGTTCTTC. Looking up the rest from reference TRBV28 and TRBJ2-1 gives the full variable domain: DVKVTQSSRYLVKRTGEKVFLECVQDMDHENMFWYRQDPGLGLRLIYFSYDVKMKEKGDIPEGYSVSREKKERFSLILESASTNQTSMYLCASRRTSGREWNEQFFGPGTRLTVL.

This clonotype was seen at least ten times. V is TRBV7-3 and J is TRBJ2-1; possibly TRBD1 for D (5 bases). The CDR3 runs to 13 residues. Germline loops: CDR1 SGHTA, CDR2 FQGTGA. V lost 0 bases and J 15 bases, leaving 15 bases between the germline ends. The DNA for the CDR3 is TGTGCCAGCAGCTTAACCGGAGATCAGGGTATGTTCTTC. It yields the protein CASSLTGDQGMFF.

This clonotype has a count of ten or more. The chain links TRBV12-3 or TRBV12-4 to TRBJ2-1; D may be TRBD1 or TRBD2 (5 bases each). This CDR3 contains 14 residues. Trimming removed 3 bases at V and 2 bases at J, with 8 bases between. The CDR3 DNA reads as TGTGCCAGCAGTTTGGGGGAAGCCTACAATGAGCAGTTCTTC. Its protein is CASSLGEAYNEQFF.

The V and J genes are TRBV6-1 and TRBJ2-7; D gene uncertain. Trimming took off 0 bases at V and 2 bases at J, with 14 bases between the two ends. The CDR3 has 16 residues. Per the germline V gene, CDR1 is MNHNS and CDR2 is SASEGT. The chain's CDR3 is CASSEAPKGPAYEQYF. DNA for the CDR3: TGTGCCAGCAGTGAAGCCCCAAAAGGGCCCGCCTACGAGCAGTACTTC.

Only one count was recorded for this clonotype. The J gene is TRBJ2-1, the V gene TRBV29-1, with 10 bases identical to TRBD2. CDR3 size: 18 residues. The germline CDR1 and CDR2 sequences are SQVTM and ANQGSEA. Trimming at V came to 4 bases and at J to 1 base, leaving 13 bases not matched to a gene. The CDR3 bases are TGCAGCGTTGCGGCTAGCGGGAGTTTGATAAAGTCCTACAATGAGCAGTTCTTC. Its protein is CSVAASGSLIKSYNEQFF.

This clonotype was detected many times. The chain joins TRBV12-3 or TRBV12-4 to TRBJ2-3; tentative D call: TRBD2 (5 bases). V lost 3 bases, J lost 2 bases, and 9 bases lay in between. The CDR3 totals 14 residues. The CDR3 nucleotides are TGTGCCAGCAGTTTCGGACTTGACACAGATACGCAGTATTTT. It codes for CASSFGLDTDTQYF.

This clonotype has just a few counts. V usage is TRBV20-1 and J usage is TRBJ2-7; weak D call: TRBD2 (5 bases). Germline CDR1 is DFQATT and CDR2 is SNEGSKA (reference sequence). V was pared by 6 bases and J by 3 bases, with 21 bases between. The CDR3 contains 15 residues. CDR3 coding DNA: TGCAGTGCCAAAGAGCGGCCCATCCACGGCTACGAGCAGTACTTC. This gives the protein CSAKERPIHGYEQYF.

The rearrangement uses TRBV20-1 and TRBJ2-3; no clear D gene. V was shortened by 2 bases and J by 6 bases, with 12 bases between the two germline ends. Germline values: CDR1 DFQATT, CDR2 SNEGSKA (reference sequence). The CDR3 has 13 amino acids. The CDR3: CSARKTIPDTQYF. For the CDR3, the DNA is TGCAGTGCTAGAAAGACAATCCCCGATACGCAGTATTTT.

In regard to this clonotype: A read error may produce the germline difference seen at one junction end. The rearrangement joins TRBV29-1 to TRBJ2-1; TRBD2 matches 13 bases. Germline V gene sequence: CDR1 SQVTM, CDR2 ANQGSEA. The CDR3 extends over 18 amino acids. The CDR3 bases are TGCAGCGTTGATGCCGGGACTAGCGGGATGAGCTCCTACAATGAGCGGTTCTTC. This translates into CSVDAGTSGMSSYNERFF.

V is TRBV19 and J is TRBJ2-1, with 11 bases that match TRBD2. Germline V gene lookup returns CDR1 LNHDA and CDR2 SQIVND (reference sequence). Trimming cost V 3 bases and J 5 bases; bases outside gene matches: 12. The CDR3 is 18 residues long. CDR3 residues: CASSMIASGGLHNNEQFF. The DNA of the CDR3 is TGTGCCAGTAGTATGATCGCTAGCGGGGGGCTTCATAACAATGAGCAGTTCTTC.

As for this clonotype: The germline gene is not matched at one end of the junction; a read error may be the cause. This chain joins TRBV10-3 and TRBJ2-1, with D possibly matching TRBD2 (6 bases). The CDR3 loop spans 15 amino acids. Looked up from germline, CDR1 is ENHRY and CDR2 is SYGVKD. The CDR3 region is CAISEGTSLYNEQFF. The CDR3 bases are TGTGCCATAAGTGAAGGAACTAGCTTATACAATGAGCAGTTCTTC.

This clonotype was counted between two and nine times. V gene TRBV2 combines with J gene TRBJ1-5; D is unresolved. CDR1 and CDR2 (germline): SNHLY, FYNNEI. Trimming cost V 7 bases and J 3 bases, with 10 bases left between them. This CDR3 is built from 13 residues. CDR3 coding DNA: TGTGCCAGCAAGGGCCCAAACAATCAGCCCCAGCATTTT. This gives the protein CASKGPNNQPQHF.

This clonotype has just a few counts. This chain joins TRBV20-1 and TRBJ2-1; D is ambiguous. This CDR3 contains 17 residues. Germline values: CDR1 DFQATT, CDR2 SNEGSKA (reference sequence). V lost 0 bases to trimming and J lost 4 bases, with 19 bases between them. CDR3 coding DNA: TGCAGTGCTAGAGATCTTCATAGAGATCCCTTTTACAATGAGCAGTTCTTC. It translates to CSARDLHRDPFYNEQFF.

This chain connects TRBV18 to TRBJ2-5, with 10 bases identical to TRBD2. Germline assignment: CDR1 KGHSH and CDR2 LQKENI. J lost 2 bases, V lost 6 bases, and 3 bases had no gene match. The CDR3 length is 14 residues. CDR3 protein: CASSQLAGQETQYF. The CDR3 nucleotides read TGTGCCAGCTCCCAACTAGCGGGGCAAGAGACCCAGTACTTC.

This clonotype came up many times. The V call is TRBV9, the J call TRBJ2-3; D unresolved. Trimming left V 3 bases short and J 4 bases short, with 6 bases between. The CDR3 sequence is 12 residues long. Germline V gives CDR1 SGDLS, CDR2 YYNGEE. The CDR3 reads CASSGGSDTQYF. DNA for the CDR3: TGTGCCAGCAGCGGGGGATCAGATACGCAGTATTTT.

This clonotype was seen ten or more times. The chain has TRBV3-1 and TRBJ2-1; TRBD1 matches at 9 bases. The CDR3 runs to 15 residues. The junction had 6 bases not matched to a gene; V was cut back by 1 base and J by 8 bases. CDR1 is LGHDT and CDR2 is YNNKEL in the germline V gene (reference sequence). The CDR3 sequence is CASSQAGQGFHEQFF. CDR3 nucleotide sequence: TGTGCCAGCAGCCAAGCGGGACAGGGTTTCCATGAGCAGTTCTTC.

The chain has TRBV7-3 and TRBJ2-3; D is undetermined. The CDR3 spans 14 residues. V was trimmed by 3 bases and J by 0 bases, leaving 7 bases between them. Germline-derived CDR1 and CDR2 are SGHTA and FQGTGA. The CDR3: CASSLTISTDTQYF. CDR3 nucleotides: TGTGCCAGCAGCTTGACAATTAGCACAGATACGCAGTATTTT.

This clonotype was detected many times. This sequence joins TRBV20-1 and TRBJ2-3, with no clear D. Trimming cost V 3 bases and J 1 base, with 17 bases left between them. The CDR3 has 16 residues. Germline CDR1 reads DFQATT; CDR2 reads SNEGSKA (reference sequence). CDR3 in amino acids: CSASSGDQTGTDTQYF. The CDR3 DNA reads as TGCAGTGCTAGTTCCGGCGATCAAACGGGCACAGATACGCAGTATTTT.

The chain links TRBV18 to TRBJ2-7; D gene unclear. This CDR3 region has 14 residues. Trimming took off 2 bases at V and 3 bases at J, with 11 bases between the two ends. Per germline, CDR1 KGHSH and CDR2 LQKENI. The CDR3 sequence is CASSPMDGVYEQYF. The CDR3 region has the DNA TGTGCCAGCTCACCAATGGACGGAGTCTACGAGCAGTACTTC.

This clonotype was seen at least ten times. The chain recombines TRBV20-1 with TRBJ2-2; unclear D gene. Germline V gene sequence: CDR1 DFQATT, CDR2 SNEGSKA (reference sequence). V lost 4 bases and J 4 bases, leaving 10 bases between the germline ends. CDR3 length: 13 residues. The CDR3 loop is CSAKSEFTGELFF. CDR3 coding DNA: TGCAGTGCTAAGTCGGAATTCACCGGGGAGCTGTTTTTT.

Only one count was recorded for this clonotype. This rearrangement joins TRBV20-1 to TRBJ2-7; D uncertain. The V end lost 5 bases, the J end lost 6 bases, and 14 bases lay between the germline ends. CDR3 length: 12 amino acids. Germline V CDR1 and CDR2: DFQATT, SNEGSKA (reference sequence). In DNA form, the CDR3 reads TGCAGTGCTCCAACTACTTCGGTCGAGCAGTACTTC. Its translation is CSAPTTSVEQYF.

In regard to this clonotype: An end of the junction does not agree with germline; a read error may underlie this. The chain has TRBV6-4 and TRBJ2-2; the D is unclear. This CDR3 comprises 14 residues. Germline V gene data show CDR1 as MRHNA and CDR2 as SNTAGT. CDR3 region: CASSINMRTRELFF. The CDR3, as DNA: TGTGCCAGCAGTATCAATATGCGCACCAGGGAGCTGTTTTTT.

The chain carries TRBV7-2 and TRBJ1-5, with D hard to call. Trimming removed 1 base from V and 3 bases from J, with 7 bases in between. Germline V gene data show CDR1 as SGHTA and CDR2 as FQGNSA. The CDR3 totals 14 residues. CDR3 protein: CASSLGRNNQPQHF. The CDR3 DNA reads as TGTGCCAGCAGCTTAGGCAGGAACAATCAGCCCCAGCATTTT.